This TCR beta chain was captured in a study of T cells after yellow fever vaccination. Study observations and caveats: The CD4 compartment and the CD8 compartment contained a small share of clonotypes in common. Reappearing after the booster were most of the clones from primary vaccination (less than 98% CD4, 88% CD8). FACS-sorted repertoires could harbor abundant contaminating bulk-population clonotypes.

By 5'RACE template switching, TCR cDNA was produced, with a universal primer site and UMIs added in the process. TCRdb ran MiXCR on the 5' RACE reads and lists one entry per CDR3 protein. The table records about 430,000 distinct CDR3 sequences, 18% of them present only once. Note on this clonotype: Its antigen remains unidentified.

V shed 5 bases and J 3 bases; nucleotides not matched to a gene: 11. This CDR3 has 16 amino acids. CDR1 is SGHTA, CDR2 FQGNSA, per germline. This chain connects TRBV7-2 to TRBJ2-3; 7 nucleotides line up with TRBD2. Sequences were derived from PBMCs, sampled before the yellow fever booster vaccination. The TCR originated in a young man who received the YFV17D yellow fever vaccine. The CDR3 DNA sequence: TGTGCCAGCAGCGCCCCGGTGGTAGCGGGTACAGATACGCAGTATTTT. It yields the protein CASSAPVVAGTDTQYF.